The 5 T cell receptor beta chains below come from one sample, sequenced in a study of OX40 agonist ivuxolimab in advanced cancers. Sequencing was performed with immunoSEQ multiplex PCR; in TCRdb, only in-frame clones are kept and a portion is missing. The table lists about 77,000 clones, approximately 86% of them singletons. The sample in question was CD4+ or CD8+ T cells sorted from blood, obtained in a trial of the OX40 agonist ivuxolimab. The source is an adult with an advanced solid tumor such as melanoma, head and neck, liver or kidney cancer.

This clone was found once. CDR3 nucleotides: TGTGCCAGCAGTTACGAGAGAACGAGCTCTGGAAACACCATATATTTT. Translation: CASSYERTSSGNTIYF. This chain connects TRBV6-6 to TRBJ1-3, with D hard to call. The V end lost 2 bases, the J end lost 0 bases, and 11 bases lay between the germline ends. Germline V CDR1 and CDR2: MNHNY, SVGAGI (reference sequence). There are 16 residues in the CDR3.

The chain carries TRBV5-1 and TRBJ2-7, with 10 bases aligning to TRBD2. The J segment lost 4 bases and the V segment lost 3 bases, leaving 10 bases of the junction unmatched. The CDR3 is 16 residues long. From germline, CDR1 is SGHRS and CDR2 YFSETQ. The CDR3 sequence is CASSWTLAGGAYEQYF. CDR3 bases: TGCGCCAGCAGCTGGACTTTAGCGGGGGGCGCGTACGAGCAGTACTTC.

The gene calls are TRBV19 and TRBJ2-5; 9 bases agree with TRBD1. Trimming cost V 4 bases and J 6 bases; bases outside gene matches: 6. This CDR3 has 14 amino acids. Germline V CDR1 and CDR2: LNHDA, SQIVND (reference sequence). Written as DNA, the CDR3 is TGTGCCAGTAGTAAAGACAGGGGGACGAAGACCCAGTACTTC. Translating it yields CASSKDRGTKTQYF.

The chain combines TRBV7-2 with TRBJ1-2; tentative D call: TRBD1 (6 bases). The CDR3 has 15 amino acids. Trimming took off 3 bases at V and 5 bases at J, with 16 bases between the two ends. CDR1 is SGHTA and CDR2 is FQGNSA in the germline V gene. CDR3 nucleotide sequence: TGTGCCAGCAGCTTTTCCTCGACAGGAGGATATGGCTACACCTTC. It specifies CASSFSSTGGYGYTF.

V gene TRBV18 combines with J gene TRBJ1-5; 9 bases map to TRBD1. The germline CDR1 and CDR2 sequences are KGHSH and LQKENI. V was clipped by 3 bases and J by 0 bases; unmatched bases: 6. This CDR3 is built from 17 residues. In DNA, the CDR3 is TGTGCCAGCTCACCGATGGGACAGGGAAATAGCAATCAGCCCCAGCATTTT. This sequence encodes CASSPMGQGNSNQPQHF.